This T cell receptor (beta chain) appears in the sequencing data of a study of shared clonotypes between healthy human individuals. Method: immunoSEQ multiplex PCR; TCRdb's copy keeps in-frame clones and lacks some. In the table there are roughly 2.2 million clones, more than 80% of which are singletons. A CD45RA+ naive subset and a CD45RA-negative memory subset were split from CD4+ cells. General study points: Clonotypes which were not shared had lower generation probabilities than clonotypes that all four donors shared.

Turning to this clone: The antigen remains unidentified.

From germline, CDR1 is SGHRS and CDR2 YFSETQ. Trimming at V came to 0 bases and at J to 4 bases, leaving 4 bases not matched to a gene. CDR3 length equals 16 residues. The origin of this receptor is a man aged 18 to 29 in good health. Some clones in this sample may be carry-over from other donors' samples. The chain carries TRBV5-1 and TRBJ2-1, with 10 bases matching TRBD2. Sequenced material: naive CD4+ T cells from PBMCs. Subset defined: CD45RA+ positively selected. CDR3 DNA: TGCGCCAGCAGCTTGGTAGGGACTAGCGCATACAATGAGCAGTTCTTC. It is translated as CASSLVGTSAYNEQFF. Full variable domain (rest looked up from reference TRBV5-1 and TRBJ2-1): KAGVTQTPRYLIKTRGQQVTLSCSPISGHRSVSWYQQTPGQGLQFLFEYFSETQRNKGNFPGRFSGRQFSNSRSEMNVSTLELGDSALYLCASSLVGTSAYNEQFFGPGTRLTVL.